These 3 T cell receptor beta chains came from one sample sequenced in a study of T cell responses to AZD1222 COVID-19 vaccine. Only in-frame clones appear in the TCRdb table, and some are missing; sequencing was by immunoSEQ multiplex PCR. The sample lists approximately 100,000 clones, roughly 90% seen once, with roughly 1.1% in the top ten. The sample was peripheral blood, taken on day 0 of AZD1222 vaccination. Receptors were obtained from an adult in good health.

The chain combines TRBV6-2 or TRBV6-3 with TRBJ2-7; tentatively, D is TRBD1 or TRBD2 (5 bases each). V gave up 5 bases and J gave up 0 bases, with 11 bases separating them. The CDR3 has 14 residues. CDR1 is MNHEY and CDR2 is SVGEGT in the germline V gene. CDR3 region: CASSKGRTSYEQYF. The DNA of the CDR3 is TGTGCCAGCAGTAAGGGACGGACCTCCTACGAGCAGTACTTC.

In DNA form, the CDR3 reads TGTGCCAGCAGTTCAGGGGGCATACTGTTTTTT. Its protein product is CASSSGGILFF. The gene calls are TRBV5-6 and TRBJ1-4, with TRBD1 matching over 8 bases. The ends lost 5 bases at V and 13 bases at J; junction bases unmatched: 4. Germline CDR1 is SGHDT and CDR2 is YYEEEE. The CDR3 loop spans 11 amino acids.

The rearrangement links TRBV24-1 to TRBJ1-2; 9 bases match TRBD1. Germline assignment: CDR1 KGHDR and CDR2 SFDVKD. V trimming: 4 bases; J trimming: 5 bases; junction bases outside the gene matches: 10. The CDR3 runs 16 residues. The CDR3 reads CATSDSPTGGEYGYTF. CDR3 sequence (DNA): TGTGCCACCAGTGACTCCCCCACAGGGGGCGAGTATGGCTACACCTTC.